The clone carrying this T cell receptor beta chain showed up many times. Its antigen is currently unknown. The CDR3 is 11 residues long. The V segment lost 8 bases and the J segment 4 bases; nucleotides outside the gene matches: 1. Germline values: CDR1 MNHNS, CDR2 SASEGT. A patient was excluded if there was uncontrolled infection, other autoimmune disease, pregnancy or lactation. RNA transcripts provided the source from which TCR beta CDR3 regions were amplified. Using the HTBI primer set, a first-round RT-PCR was run on the TCR CDR3. TCRdb passed the multiplex PCR reads through MiXCR, listing each CDR3 protein once. The sample gives more than 500,000 distinct CDR3 sequences, about 43% of which show up once; 19% is in the top ten. This specimen belongs to a study of T cells in Graves' hyperthyroidism and ophthalmopathy. Points from the study as a whole: Blood also showed most of the thyroid clonotypes that were expanded above 0.001.

The TCR comes from an adult woman with Graves' disease, either hyperthyroidism or ophthalmopathy (not recorded which). The chain employs TRBV6-1 and TRBJ2-7; 8 nucleotides agree with TRBD2. Sequencing was carried out using peripheral blood or thyroid tissue (not recorded which). CDR3 sequence (DNA): TGTGCCAGCGGACTAGCTTACGAGCAGTACTTC. This codes for CASGLAYEQYF.